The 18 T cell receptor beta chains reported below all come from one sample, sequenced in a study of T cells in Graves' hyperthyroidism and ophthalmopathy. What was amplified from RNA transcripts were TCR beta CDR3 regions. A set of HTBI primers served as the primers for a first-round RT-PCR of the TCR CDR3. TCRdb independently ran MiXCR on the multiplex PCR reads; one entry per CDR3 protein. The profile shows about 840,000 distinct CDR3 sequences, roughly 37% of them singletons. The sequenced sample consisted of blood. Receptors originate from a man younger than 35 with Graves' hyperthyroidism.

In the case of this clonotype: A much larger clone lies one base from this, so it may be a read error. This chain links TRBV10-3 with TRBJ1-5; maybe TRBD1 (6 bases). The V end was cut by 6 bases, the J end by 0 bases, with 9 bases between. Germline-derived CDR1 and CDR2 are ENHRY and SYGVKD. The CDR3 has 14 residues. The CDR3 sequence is CAIRSGDSNQPQHF. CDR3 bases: TGTGCCATCAGATCAGGGGATAGCAATCAGCCCCAGCATTTT.

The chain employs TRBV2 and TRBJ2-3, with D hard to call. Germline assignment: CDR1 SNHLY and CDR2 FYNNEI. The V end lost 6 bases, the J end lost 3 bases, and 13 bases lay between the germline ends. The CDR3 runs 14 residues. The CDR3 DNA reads TGTGCCAGCAGCCTCTCCCAGCGTACAGATACGCAGTATTTT. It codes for CASSLSQRTDTQYF.

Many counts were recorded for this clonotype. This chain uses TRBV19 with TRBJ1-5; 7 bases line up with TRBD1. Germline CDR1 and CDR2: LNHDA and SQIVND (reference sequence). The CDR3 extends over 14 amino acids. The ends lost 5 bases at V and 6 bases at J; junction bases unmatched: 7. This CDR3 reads CASSSTGAGQPQHF. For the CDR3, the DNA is TGTGCCAGTAGTTCTACAGGGGCAGGTCAGCCCCAGCATTTT.

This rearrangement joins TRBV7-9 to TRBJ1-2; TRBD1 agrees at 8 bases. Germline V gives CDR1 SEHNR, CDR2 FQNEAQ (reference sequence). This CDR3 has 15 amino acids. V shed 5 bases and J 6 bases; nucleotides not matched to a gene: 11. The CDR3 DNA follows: TGTGCCAGCAGCCTGGACAGGGTTCCCAGCAATGGCTACACCTTC. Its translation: CASSLDRVPSNGYTF.

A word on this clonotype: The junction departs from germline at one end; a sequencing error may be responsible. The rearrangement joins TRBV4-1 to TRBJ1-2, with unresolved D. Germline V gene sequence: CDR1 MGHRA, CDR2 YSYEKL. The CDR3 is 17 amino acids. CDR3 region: CASSQETAREREAGESF. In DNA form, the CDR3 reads TGCGCCAGCAGCCAAGAGACGGCAAGGGAACGTGAGGCGGGAGAATCCTTC.

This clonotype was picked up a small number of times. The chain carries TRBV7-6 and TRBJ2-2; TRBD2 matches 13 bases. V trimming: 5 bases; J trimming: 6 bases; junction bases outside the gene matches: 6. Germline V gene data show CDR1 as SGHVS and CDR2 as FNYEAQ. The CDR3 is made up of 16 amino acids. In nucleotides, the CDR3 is TGTGCCAGCAGCCAAACGGGACTAGCGGGACCCGGGGAGCTGTTTTTT. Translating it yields CASSQTGLAGPGELFF.

CDR3 residues: CASSRTFEQYF. CDR3 DNA sequence: TGTGCCAGCAGCCGAACCTTCGAGCAGTACTTC. The chain links TRBV7-2 to TRBJ2-7; D unresolved. Germline CDR1 is SGHTA and CDR2 is FQGNSA. This CDR3 has 11 amino acids. V was clipped by 5 bases and J by 6 bases, with 8 bases between them.

Here the CDR3 DNA reads TGTGCCAGCAGCTTAGAGCACGGCGGAAATCAGCCCCAGCATTTT. The encoded protein is CASSLEHGGNQPQHF. V is TRBV7-6 and J is TRBJ1-5; D gene uncertain. V was clipped by 1 base and J by 4 bases, with 11 bases between them. Germline CDR1 and CDR2: SGHVS and FNYEAQ. This CDR3 has 15 residues. Based on the CDR3 plus reference TRBV7-6 and TRBJ1-5, the full variable domain is GAGVSQSPRYKVTKRGQDVALRCDPISGHVSLYWYRQALGQGPEFLTYFNYEAQQDKSGLPNDRFSAERPEGSISTLTIQRTEQRDSAMYRCASSLEHGGNQPQHFGDGTRLSIL.

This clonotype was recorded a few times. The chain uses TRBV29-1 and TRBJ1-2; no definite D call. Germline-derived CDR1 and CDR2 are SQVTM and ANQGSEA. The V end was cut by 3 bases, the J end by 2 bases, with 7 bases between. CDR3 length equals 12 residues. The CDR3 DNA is TGCAGCGTTGACGCACCCAACTATGGCTACACCTTC. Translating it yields CSVDAPNYGYTF.

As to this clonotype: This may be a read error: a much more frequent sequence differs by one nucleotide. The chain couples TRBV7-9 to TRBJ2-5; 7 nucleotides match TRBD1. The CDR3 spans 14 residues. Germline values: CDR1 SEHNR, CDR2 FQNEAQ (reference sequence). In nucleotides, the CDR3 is TGTACCAGCAGCTTGACAGGGCTCCAAGAGACCCAGTACTTC. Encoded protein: CTSSLTGLQETQYF.

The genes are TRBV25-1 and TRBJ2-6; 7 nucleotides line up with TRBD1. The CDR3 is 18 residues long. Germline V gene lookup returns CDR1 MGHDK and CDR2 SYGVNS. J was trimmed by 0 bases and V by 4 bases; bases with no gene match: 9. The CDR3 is CASSAKGQRISGANVLTF. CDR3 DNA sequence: TGTGCCAGCAGTGCTAAGGGACAGAGAATCTCTGGGGCCAACGTCCTGACTTTC.

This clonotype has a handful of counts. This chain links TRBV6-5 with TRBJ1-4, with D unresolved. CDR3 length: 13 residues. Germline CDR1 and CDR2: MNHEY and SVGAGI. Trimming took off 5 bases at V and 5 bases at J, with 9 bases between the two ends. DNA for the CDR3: TGTGCCAGCAGTCCGTCCGCGAATGAAAAACTGTTTTTT. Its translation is CASSPSANEKLFF.

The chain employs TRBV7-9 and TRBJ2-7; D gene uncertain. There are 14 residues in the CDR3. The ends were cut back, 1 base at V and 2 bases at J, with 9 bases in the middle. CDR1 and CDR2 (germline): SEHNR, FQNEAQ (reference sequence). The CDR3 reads CASSLVRSAYEQYF. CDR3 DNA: TGTGCCAGCAGCTTAGTGAGGAGCGCCTACGAGCAGTACTTC.

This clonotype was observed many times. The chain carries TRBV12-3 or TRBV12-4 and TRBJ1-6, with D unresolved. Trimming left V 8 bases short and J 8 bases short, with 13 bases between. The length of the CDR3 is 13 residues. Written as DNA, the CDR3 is TGTGCCAGCCGCGGCGGCCGGCATTCACCCCTCCACTTT. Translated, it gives CASRGGRHSPLHF.

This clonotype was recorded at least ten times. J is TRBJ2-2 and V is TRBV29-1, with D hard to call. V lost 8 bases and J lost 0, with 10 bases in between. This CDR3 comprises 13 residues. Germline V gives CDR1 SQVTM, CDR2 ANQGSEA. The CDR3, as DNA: TGCAGCCTGATGAACACGAACACCGGGGAGCTGTTTTTT. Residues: CSLMNTNTGELFF.

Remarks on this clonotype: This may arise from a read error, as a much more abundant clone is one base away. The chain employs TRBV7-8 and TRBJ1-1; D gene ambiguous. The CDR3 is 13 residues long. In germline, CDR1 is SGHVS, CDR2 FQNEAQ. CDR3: CTSSFKGNTEAFF. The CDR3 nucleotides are TGTACCAGCAGCTTTAAAGGGAACACTGAAGCTTTCTTT. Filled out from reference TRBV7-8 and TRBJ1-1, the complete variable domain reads GAGVSQSPRYKVAKRGQDVALRCDPISGHVSLFWYQQALGQGPEFLTYFQNEAQLDKSGLPSDRFFAERPEGSVSTLKIQRTQQEDSAVYLCTSSFKGNTEAFFGQGTRLTVV.

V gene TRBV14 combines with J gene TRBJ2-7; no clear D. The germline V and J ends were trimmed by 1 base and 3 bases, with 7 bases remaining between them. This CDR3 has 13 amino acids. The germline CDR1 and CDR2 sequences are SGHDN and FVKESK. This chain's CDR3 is CASSQGRIYEQYF. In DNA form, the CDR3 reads TGTGCCAGCAGCCAAGGACGGATCTACGAGCAGTACTTC.

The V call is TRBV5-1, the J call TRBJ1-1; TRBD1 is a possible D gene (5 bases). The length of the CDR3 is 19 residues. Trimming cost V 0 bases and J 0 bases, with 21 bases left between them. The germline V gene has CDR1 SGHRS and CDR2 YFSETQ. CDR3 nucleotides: TGCGCCAGCAGCTTGGCCGTTTTAGGACACCATTTTATGAACACTGAAGCTTTCTTT. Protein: CASSLAVLGHHFMNTEAFF.